This T cell receptor (beta chain) emerged from a study of Ad26.COV2.S vaccination and SARS-CoV-2 variants. Regarding treatment: around 19 received Ad26.COV2.S at low or high dose, single or two shots; about 5 received placebo; per-sample allocation not given. Specimens were obtained on day 63 following the first vaccine or placebo injection. Germline V lookup: CDR1 SGHDN, CDR2 FVKESK. Trimming removed 0 bases from V and 6 bases from J, with 14 bases in between. This CDR3 is 15 amino acids long. Repertoires were generated with immunoSEQ multiplex PCR, while TCRdb's copy carries only in-frame clones and drops some. The table includes 350,000 to 450,000 clones, about 89% detected once.

This TCR was recovered from a person between 18 and 65 years old who received the Ad26.COV2.S COVID-19 vaccine or a placebo. Here the sequenced sample was peripheral blood, taken in a trial of Ad26.COV2.S vaccine versus placebo. The chain recombines TRBV14 with TRBJ1-1; no clear D gene. CDR3 in DNA: TGTGCCAGCAGCCAAGAGCGGTACAGCGGTGCTGAAGCTTTCTTT. Its protein is CASSQERYSGAEAFF.